The TCR beta chain under discussion was sequenced for a study of shared clonotypes between healthy human individuals. Study-wide results and caveats: Few donors limited the genetic and exposure-history diversity represented. Depth of sequencing was expected to influence donor clonotype sharing.

The donors, all of them Caucasian adults, lived in Nashville, Tennessee. This clone was seen ten or more times. The antigen remains unidentified. The V gene's germline CDR1 is MDHEN and CDR2 SYDVKM. There are 15 residues in the CDR3. V shed 6 bases, J shed 5 bases, and the junction held 6 bases outside the gene matches. The table came from immunoSEQ multiplex PCR; TCRdb's copy has only in-frame clones and leaves some out. Among roughly 500,000 clones listed, 70% to 80% were seen once. Sample: PBMCs. J is TRBJ2-7 and V is TRBV28, with 14 bases identical to TRBD2. The clonotype comes from a woman aged 40 to 55 in good health. Some clones in this sample may be carry-over from other donors' samples. The CDR3 region has the DNA TGTGCCAGCAGATTGGGACTAGCGGGAGTAAACGAGCAGTACTTC. As protein: CASRLGLAGVNEQYF.